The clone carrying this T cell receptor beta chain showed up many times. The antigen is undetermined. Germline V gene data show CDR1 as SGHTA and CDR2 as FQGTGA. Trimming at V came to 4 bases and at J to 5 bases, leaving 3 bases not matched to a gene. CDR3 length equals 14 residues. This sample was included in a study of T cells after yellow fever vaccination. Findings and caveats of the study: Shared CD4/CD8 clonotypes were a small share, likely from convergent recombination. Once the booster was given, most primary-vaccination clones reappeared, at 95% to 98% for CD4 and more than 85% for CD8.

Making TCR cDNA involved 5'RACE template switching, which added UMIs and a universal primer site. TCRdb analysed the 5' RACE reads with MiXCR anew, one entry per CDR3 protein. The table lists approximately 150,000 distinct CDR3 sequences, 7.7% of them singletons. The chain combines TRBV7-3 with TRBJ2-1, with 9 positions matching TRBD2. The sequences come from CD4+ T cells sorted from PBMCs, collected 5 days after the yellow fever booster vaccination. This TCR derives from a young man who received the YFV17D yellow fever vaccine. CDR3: CASSSSGNNNEQFF. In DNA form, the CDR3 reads TGTGCCAGCAGCTCTAGCGGGAACAACAATGAGCAGTTCTTC.